The rows below give T cell receptor beta chains drawn from one sample of a study of OX40 agonist ivuxolimab in advanced cancers. This table comes from immunoSEQ multiplex PCR, and its TCRdb copy is limited to in-frame clones, with some not included. Of tens of thousands of clones listed, around nine tenths are singletons. Sequences were derived from CD4+ or CD8+ T cells sorted from blood, sampled in a trial of the OX40 agonist ivuxolimab. The receptors originated from an adult with an advanced solid tumor such as melanoma, head and neck, liver or kidney cancer. Both conserved end residues are part of each CDR3. A D gene is named only where the DNA matches it firmly. For some rows the clone size is stated as once, few or many, or as a class when expanded; others skip it.

TRBV27	.	TRBJ2-5	.	CASSPLPYQETQYF	TGTGCCAGCAGTCCTTTACCGTACCAAGAGACCCAGTACTTC
TRBV7-6	TRBD2	TRBJ2-1	.	CASSLGTSGNNEQFF	TGTGCCAGCAGCTTGGGGACTAGCGGGAACAATGAGCAGTTCTTC
TRBV18	TRBD1	TRBJ1-1	.	CASSPPMRQGGNTEAFF	TGTGCCAGCTCACCACCGATGAGACAGGGTGGAAACACTGAAGCTTTCTTT
TRBV5-4	TRBD2	TRBJ2-1	.	CASKGLAGDNEQFF	TGTGCCAGCAAAGGACTAGCGGGAGACAATGAGCAGTTCTTC
TRBV6-6	.	TRBJ2-7	.	CASSFGVGNEQYF	TGTGCCAGCAGTTTCGGGGTCGGGAACGAGCAGTACTTC
TRBV6-4	.	TRBJ2-1	.	CASSDSPSRDEQFF	TGTGCCAGCAGTGACTCTCCTAGCCGCGATGAGCAGTTCTTC
TRBV5-6	.	TRBJ2-7	.	CASSLIGDGYEQYF	TGTGCCAGCAGCTTAATTGGGGATGGGTACGAGCAGTACTTC
TRBV15	.	TRBJ2-1	.	CATGLNNEQFF	TGTGCCACCGGGCTTAACAATGAGCAGTTCTTC
TRBV4-1	TRBD2	TRBJ2-2	.	CASSQQGGSLTGELFF	TGCGCCAGCAGCCAACAGGGAGGGAGCCTAACCGGGGAGCTGTTTTTT
TRBV27	.	TRBJ2-5	few	CASSLSPAQETQYF	TGTGCCAGCAGTTTATCGCCGGCCCAAGAGACCCAGTACTTC
TRBV9	.	TRBJ1-4	.	CASSAGALSEKLFF	TGTGCCAGCAGCGCGGGCGCTCTCAGCGAAAAACTGTTTTTT
TRBV19	TRBD1	TRBJ2-7	.	CASRISGQSGEQYF	TGTGCCAGTAGAATCTCGGGACAGTCAGGCGAGCAGTACTTC
TRBV7-2	TRBD2	TRBJ2-7	few	CASSWGLAGGEQYF	TGTGCCAGCAGCTGGGGACTAGCGGGCGGCGAGCAGTACTTC
TRBV10-3	TRBD2	TRBJ2-3	.	CAINPAGGTDTQYF	TGTGCCATCAATCCAGCGGGAGGCACAGATACGCAGTATTTT
TRBV11-2	.	TRBJ1-2	.	CASSLDQRAPNYGYTF	TGTGCCAGCAGCTTAGACCAAAGAGCGCCGAACTATGGCTACACCTTC
TRBV5-6	TRBD2	TRBJ2-5	.	CASSPGTSLRSATQYF	TGTGCCAGCAGCCCAGGGACTAGCCTGCGGTCGGCGACCCAGTACTTC
TRBV7-3	TRBD2	TRBJ2-1	.	CASGVEREGEQFF	TGTGCCAGCGGTGTGGAGCGGGAGGGAGAGCAGTTCTTC
TRBV5-1	.	TRBJ2-7	.	CASSLVLGSEQYF	TGCGCCAGCAGCTTGGTTTTGGGCAGCGAGCAGTACTTC
TRBV5-4	.	TRBJ2-7	.	CASSLVGYEQYF	TGTGCCAGCAGCTTGGTCGGCTACGAGCAGTACTTC
TRBV5-4	TRBD1	TRBJ2-7	.	CASSIRGQAYEQYF	TGTGCCAGCAGCATAAGAGGACAGGCCTACGAGCAGTACTTC
TRBV28	.	TRBJ1-2	.	CASSWDVGTSNYGYTF	TGTGCCAGCAGTTGGGACGTGGGGACCTCTAACTATGGCTACACCTTC
TRBV10-3	TRBD1	TRBJ2-2	.	CATGWLGQGENTGELFF	TGTGCCACCGGCTGGTTGGGACAGGGAGAGAACACCGGGGAGCTGTTTTTT
TRBV27	.	TRBJ2-5	once	CASSLSVQGGETQYF	TGTGCCAGCAGTTTATCCGTCCAGGGTGGAGAGACCCAGTACTTC
TRBV28	.	TRBJ1-2	.	CASSLSRGVGYGYTF	TGTGCCAGCAGTTTATCGAGGGGGGTAGGCTATGGCTACACCTTC
TRBV2	TRBD1	TRBJ1-5	once	CASSRTGGADQPQHF	TGTGCCAGCAGCCGAACAGGGGGCGCCGATCAGCCCCAGCATTTT
TRBV2	TRBD2	TRBJ2-5	.	CAARGLVTQETQYF	TGTGCCGCCAGGGGACTAGTAACACAAGAGACCCAGTACTTC
TRBV11-3	.	TRBJ2-2	.	CASSSWGDTGELFF	TGTGCCAGCAGCTCCTGGGGGGACACCGGGGAGCTGTTTTTT
TRBV7-2	.	TRBJ2-7	.	CASSQLMEQYF	TGTGCCAGCAGCCAATTAATGGAGCAGTACTTC
TRBV4-2	TRBD1	TRBJ2-5	.	CASSQDLGQEETQYF	TGTGCCAGCAGCCAAGATCTTGGACAGGAGGAGACCCAGTACTTC
TRBV19	.	TRBJ2-5	.	CASSRRLQETQYF	TGTGCCAGTAGTAGGCGGCTCCAAGAGACCCAGTACTTC
TRBV6-6	TRBD1	TRBJ2-3	.	CASRAGTGEGGDTQYF	TGTGCCAGCAGGGCCGGGACAGGGGAAGGTGGAGATACGCAGTATTTT
TRBV30	.	TRBJ2-5	.	CAWSRGRGPYQETQYF	TGTGCCTGGAGCCGGGGCCGGGGGCCCTACCAAGAGACCCAGTACTTC
TRBV5-6	.	TRBJ2-3	.	CASSFLDSTDTQYF	TGTGCCAGCAGTTTCCTCGACAGCACAGATACGCAGTATTTT
TRBV2	TRBD1	TRBJ1-5	medium-sized	CASSNEQGANQPQHF	TGTGCCAGCAGTAACGAGCAGGGGGCCAATCAGCCCCAGCATTTT
TRBV27	TRBD2	TRBJ2-1	.	CASRPPGLEYNEQFF	TGTGCCAGCAGGCCTCCGGGACTAGAGTACAATGAGCAGTTCTTC
TRBV9	TRBD2	TRBJ2-1	.	CASSSRGSGGRNEQFF	TGTGCCAGCAGCTCCCGCGGAAGCGGGGGAAGGAATGAGCAGTTCTTC
TRBV10-3	.	TRBJ1-1	.	CAIKGPSLTGEAFF	TGTGCCATCAAAGGGCCTAGTTTGACAGGTGAAGCTTTCTTT
TRBV7-2	.	TRBJ2-3	few	CASSPLADTQYF	TGTGCCAGCAGCCCCCTGGCAGATACGCAGTATTTT
TRBV28	.	TRBJ1-1	.	CASRRGRGGTEAFF	TGTGCCAGCAGGCGGGGGAGGGGCGGCACTGAAGCTTTCTTT
TRBV28	.	TRBJ2-2	few	CASSTPTGELFF	TGTGCCAGCAGCACCCCCACCGGGGAGCTGTTTTTT
TRBV7-2	TRBD1	TRBJ1-2	.	CASSLASTGDGYTF	TGTGCCAGCAGCTTAGCTTCGACAGGGGACGGCTACACCTTC
TRBV6-5	.	TRBJ2-3	once	CASSYFPFIADTQYF	TGTGCCAGCAGTTACTTCCCGTTTATAGCCGATACGCAGTATTTT
TRBV6-1	.	TRBJ2-6	once	CASSVAVSASGANVLTF	TGTGCCAGCAGTGTCGCCGTAAGTGCCTCTGGGGCCAACGTCCTGACTTTC
TRBV6-5	.	TRBJ2-7	many	CASRYRDPSYEQYF	TGTGCCAGCAGGTACAGGGACCCGAGCTACGAGCAGTACTTC
TRBV5-4	TRBD1	TRBJ1-1	.	CASSPGQGRNTEAFF	TGTGCCAGCAGCCCTGGACAGGGGAGGAACACTGAAGCTTTCTTT
TRBV7-9	TRBD2	TRBJ2-3	.	CASSSTSRAGHTDTQYF	TGTGCCAGCAGCTCCACCTCCCGAGCGGGGCACACAGATACGCAGTATTTT
TRBV19	.	TRBJ2-7	.	CASSIGVGYEQYF	TGTGCCAGTAGTATTGGCGTGGGGTACGAGCAGTACTTC
TRBV4-3	.	TRBJ1-1	.	CASSQGEGEAFF	TGCGCCAGCAGCCAAGGGGAGGGTGAAGCTTTCTTT
TRBV18	.	TRBJ1-1	.	CASSTDMNTEAFF	TGTGCCAGCTCAACCGACATGAACACTGAAGCTTTCTTT
TRBV7-9	TRBD1	TRBJ2-2	.	CASSSGTGTGYTGELFF	TGTGCCAGCAGCTCAGGAACCGGGACAGGGTACACCGGGGAGCTGTTTTTT
TRBV7-2	.	TRBJ2-5	.	CASSPQETQYF	TGTGCCAGCAGCCCCCAAGAGACCCAGTACTTC
TRBV7-9	TRBD2	TRBJ2-5	.	CACGGGQTQYF	TGTGCCTGCGGGGGGGGTCAGACCCAGTACTTC
TRBV7-9	TRBD1	TRBJ1-4	.	CASSGGTGNEKLFF	TGTGCCAGCAGCGGCGGGACAGGGAACGAAAAACTGTTTTTT
TRBV6-4	.	TRBJ2-5	.	CASSVRYWYQETQYF	TGTGCCAGCAGTGTTAGGTATTGGTACCAAGAGACCCAGTACTTC
TRBV19	.	TRBJ2-7	.	CASSISQGAAEQYF	TGTGCCAGTAGTATTAGTCAGGGAGCAGCCGAGCAGTACTTC
TRBV15	.	TRBJ2-4	.	CATSRGVAEGAKNIQYF	TGTGCCACCAGCAGAGGAGTAGCTGAGGGGGCCAAAAACATTCAGTACTTC